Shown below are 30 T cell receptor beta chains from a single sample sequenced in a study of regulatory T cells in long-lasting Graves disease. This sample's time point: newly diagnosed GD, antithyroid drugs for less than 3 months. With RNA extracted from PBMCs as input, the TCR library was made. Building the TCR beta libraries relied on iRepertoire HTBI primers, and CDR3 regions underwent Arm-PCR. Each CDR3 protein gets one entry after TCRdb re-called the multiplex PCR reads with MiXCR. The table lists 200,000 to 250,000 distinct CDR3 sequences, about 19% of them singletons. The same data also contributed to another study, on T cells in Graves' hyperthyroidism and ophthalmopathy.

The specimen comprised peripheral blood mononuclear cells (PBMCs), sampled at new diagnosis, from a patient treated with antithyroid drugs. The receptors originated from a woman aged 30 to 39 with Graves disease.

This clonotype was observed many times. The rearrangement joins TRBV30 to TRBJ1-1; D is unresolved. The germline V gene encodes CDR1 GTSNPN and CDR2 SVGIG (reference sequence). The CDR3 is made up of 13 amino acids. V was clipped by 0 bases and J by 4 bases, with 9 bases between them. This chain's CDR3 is CAWSVGQTTEAFF. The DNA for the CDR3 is TGTGCCTGGAGTGTAGGGCAGACCACTGAAGCTTTCTTT.

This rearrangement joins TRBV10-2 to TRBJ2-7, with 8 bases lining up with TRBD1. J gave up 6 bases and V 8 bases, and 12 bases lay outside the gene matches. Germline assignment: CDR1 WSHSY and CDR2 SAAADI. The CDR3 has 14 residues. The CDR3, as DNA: TGCGCCAGCTTAATCGGGACAGGATACACCGAGCAGTACTTC. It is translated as CASLIGTGYTEQYF.

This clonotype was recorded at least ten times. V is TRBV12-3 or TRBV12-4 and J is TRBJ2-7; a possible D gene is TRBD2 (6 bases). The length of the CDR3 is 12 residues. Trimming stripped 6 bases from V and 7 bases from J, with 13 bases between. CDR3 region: CASSSGTLEQYF. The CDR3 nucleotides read TGTGCCAGCAGCTCGGGGACTCTAGAGCAGTACTTC.

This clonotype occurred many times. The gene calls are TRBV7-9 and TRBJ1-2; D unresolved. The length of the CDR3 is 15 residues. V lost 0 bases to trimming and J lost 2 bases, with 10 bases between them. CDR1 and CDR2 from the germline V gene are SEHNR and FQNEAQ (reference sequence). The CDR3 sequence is CASSLARTENYGYTF. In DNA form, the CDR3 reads TGTGCCAGCAGCTTAGCCAGGACCGAGAACTATGGCTACACCTTC.

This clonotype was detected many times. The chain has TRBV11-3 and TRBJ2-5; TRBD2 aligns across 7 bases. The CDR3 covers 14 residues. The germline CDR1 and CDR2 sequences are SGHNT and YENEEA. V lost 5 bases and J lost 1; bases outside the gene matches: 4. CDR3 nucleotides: TGTGCCAGCAGCCACAGCGGGGCCCAAGAGACCCAGTACTTC. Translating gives CASSHSGAQETQYF.

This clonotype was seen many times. The CDR3 sequence is CASSLAGASTDTQYF. The CDR3 coding sequence is TGTGCCAGCAGTTTAGCGGGGGCAAGCACAGATACGCAGTATTTT. The chain is built from TRBV12-3 or TRBV12-4 and TRBJ2-3, with a possible D match to TRBD1 (6 bases). CDR3 size: 15 residues. Trimming pared 0 bases from V and 0 bases from J, leaving 7 bases between.

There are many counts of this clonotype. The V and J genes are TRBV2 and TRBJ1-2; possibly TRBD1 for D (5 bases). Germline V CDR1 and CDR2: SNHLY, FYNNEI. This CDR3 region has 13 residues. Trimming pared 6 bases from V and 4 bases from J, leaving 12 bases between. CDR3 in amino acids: CASSLSGGYGYTF. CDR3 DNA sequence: TGTGCCAGCAGCTTGAGTGGGGGCTATGGCTACACCTTC.

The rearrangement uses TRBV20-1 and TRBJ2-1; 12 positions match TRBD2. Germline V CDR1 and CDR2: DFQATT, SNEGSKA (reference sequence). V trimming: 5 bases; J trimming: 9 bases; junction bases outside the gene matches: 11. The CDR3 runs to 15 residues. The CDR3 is CSAFKTSGRTTEQFF. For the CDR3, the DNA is TGCAGTGCTTTTAAGACTAGCGGGAGAACAACTGAGCAGTTCTTC.

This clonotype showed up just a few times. CDR3 DNA: TGTGCCAGCAGTCACAGGGGGACTGCCGGGGAGCTGTTTTTT. It specifies CASSHRGTAGELFF. The rearrangement links TRBV7-3 to TRBJ2-2; 8 bases line up with TRBD1. Losses at the gene ends were 6 bases for V and 6 bases for J; bases not matched to a gene: 6. The CDR3 runs 14 residues. The germline gives CDR1 SGHTA, CDR2 FQGTGA. Full variable domain (remainder filled in from reference TRBV7-3 and TRBJ2-2): GAGVSQTPSNKVTEKGKYVELRCDPISGHTALYWYRQSLGQGPEFLIYFQGTGAADDSGLPNDRFFAVRPEGSVSTLKIQRTERGDSAVYLCASSHRGTAGELFFGEGSRLTVL.

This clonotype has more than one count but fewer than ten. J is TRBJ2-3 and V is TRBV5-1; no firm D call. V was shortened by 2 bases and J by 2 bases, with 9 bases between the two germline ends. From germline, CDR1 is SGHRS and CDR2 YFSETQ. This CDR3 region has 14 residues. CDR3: CASSFSSTTDTQYF. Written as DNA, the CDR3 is TGCGCCAGCAGCTTTTCCTCGACCACAGATACGCAGTATTTT. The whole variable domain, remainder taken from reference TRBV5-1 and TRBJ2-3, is KAGVTQTPRYLIKTRGQQVTLSCSPISGHRSVSWYQQTPGQGLQFLFEYFSETQRNKGNFPGRFSGRQFSNSRSEMNVSTLELGDSALYLCASSFSSTTDTQYFGPGTRLTVL.

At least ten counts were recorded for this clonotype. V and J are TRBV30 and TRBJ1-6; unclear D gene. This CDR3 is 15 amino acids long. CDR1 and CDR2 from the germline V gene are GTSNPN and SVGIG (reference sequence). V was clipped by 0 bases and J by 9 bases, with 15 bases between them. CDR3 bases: TGTGCCTGGAGTGTACTGGGAGACCCAATTTCACCCCTCCACTTT. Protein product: CAWSVLGDPISPLHF.

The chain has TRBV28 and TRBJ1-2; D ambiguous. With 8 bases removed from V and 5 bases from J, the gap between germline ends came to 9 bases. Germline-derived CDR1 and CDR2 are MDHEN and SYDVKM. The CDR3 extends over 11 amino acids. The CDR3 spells CASWTGYGYTF. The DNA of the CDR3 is TGTGCCAGCTGGACGGGTTATGGCTACACCTTC.

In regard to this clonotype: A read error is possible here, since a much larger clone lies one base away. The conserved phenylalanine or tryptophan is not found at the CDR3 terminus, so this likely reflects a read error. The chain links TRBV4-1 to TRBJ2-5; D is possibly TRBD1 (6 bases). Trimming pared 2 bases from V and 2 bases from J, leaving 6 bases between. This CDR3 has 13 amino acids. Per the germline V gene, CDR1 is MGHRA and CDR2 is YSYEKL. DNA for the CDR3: TGCGCCAGCAGCCAACAGGGGCAAGAGACCCAGTACTCC. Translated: CASSQQGQETQYS.

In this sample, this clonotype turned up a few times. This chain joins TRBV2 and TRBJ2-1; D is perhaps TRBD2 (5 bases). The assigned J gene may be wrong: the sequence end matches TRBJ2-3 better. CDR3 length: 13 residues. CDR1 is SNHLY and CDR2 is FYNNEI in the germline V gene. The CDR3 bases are TGTGCCAGCAGTGCCTCCCTAGCCAACGAGCAGTATTTT. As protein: CASSASLANEQYF.

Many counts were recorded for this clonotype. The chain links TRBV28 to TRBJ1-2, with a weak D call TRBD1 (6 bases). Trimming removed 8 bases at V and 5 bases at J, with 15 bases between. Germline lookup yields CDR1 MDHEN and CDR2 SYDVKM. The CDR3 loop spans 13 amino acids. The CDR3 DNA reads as TGTGCCAGCTTCGGGGGCCAGTTTTATGGCTACACCTTC. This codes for CASFGGQFYGYTF.

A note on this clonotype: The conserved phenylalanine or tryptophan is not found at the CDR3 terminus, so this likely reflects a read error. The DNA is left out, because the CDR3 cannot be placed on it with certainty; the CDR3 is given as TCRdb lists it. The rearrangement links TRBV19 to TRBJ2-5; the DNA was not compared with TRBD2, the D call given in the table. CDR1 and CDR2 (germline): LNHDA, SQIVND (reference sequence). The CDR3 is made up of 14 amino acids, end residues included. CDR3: CASSTERVTETRYV.

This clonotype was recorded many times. CDR3 protein: CASSPSTGGATEAFF. CDR3 sequence (DNA): TGTGCCAGCAGTCCGTCCACAGGGGGCGCGACTGAAGCTTTCTTT. The V gene is TRBV27, the J gene TRBJ1-1; 9 bases line up with TRBD1. Germline CDR1 MNHEY, CDR2 SMNVEV (reference sequence). The CDR3 runs to 15 residues. J lost 5 bases, V lost 5 bases, and 9 bases had no gene match.

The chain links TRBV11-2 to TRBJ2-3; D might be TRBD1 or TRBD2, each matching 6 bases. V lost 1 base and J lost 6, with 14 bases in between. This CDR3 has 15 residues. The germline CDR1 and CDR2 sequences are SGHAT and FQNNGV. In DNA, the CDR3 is TGTGCCAGCAGCTTAGGTAGCAGGGGAGGTGATACGCAGTATTTT. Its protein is CASSLGSRGGDTQYF.

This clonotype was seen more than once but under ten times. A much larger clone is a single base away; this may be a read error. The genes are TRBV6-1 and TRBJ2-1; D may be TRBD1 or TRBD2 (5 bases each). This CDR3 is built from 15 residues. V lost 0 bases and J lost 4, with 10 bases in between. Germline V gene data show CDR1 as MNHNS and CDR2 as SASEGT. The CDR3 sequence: CASSEAGPAYNEQFF. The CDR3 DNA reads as TGTGCCAGCAGTGAAGCGGGACCGGCTTACAATGAGCAGTTCTTC.

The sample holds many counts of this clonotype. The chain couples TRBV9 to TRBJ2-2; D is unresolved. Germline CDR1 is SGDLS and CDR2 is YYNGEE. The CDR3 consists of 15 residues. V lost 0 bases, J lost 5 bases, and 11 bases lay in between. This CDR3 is CASSVEPRNTGELFF. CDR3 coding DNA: TGTGCCAGCAGCGTAGAACCGAGAAATACCGGGGAGCTGTTTTTT.

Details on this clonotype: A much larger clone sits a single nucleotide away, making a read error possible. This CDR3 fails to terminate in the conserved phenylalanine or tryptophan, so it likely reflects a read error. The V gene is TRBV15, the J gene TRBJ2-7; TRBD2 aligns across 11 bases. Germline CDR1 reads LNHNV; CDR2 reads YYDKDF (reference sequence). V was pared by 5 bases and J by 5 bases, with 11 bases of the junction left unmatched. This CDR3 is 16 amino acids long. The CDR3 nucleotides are TGTGCCACCAGCCAGCATCCTAGCGGGAGGATCCACGAGCAGTACCTC. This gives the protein CATSQHPSGRIHEQYL.

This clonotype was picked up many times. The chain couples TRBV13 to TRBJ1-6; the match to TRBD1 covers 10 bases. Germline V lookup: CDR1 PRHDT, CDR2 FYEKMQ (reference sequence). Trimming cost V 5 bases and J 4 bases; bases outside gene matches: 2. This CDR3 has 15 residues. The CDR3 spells CASSGGQGYNSPLHF. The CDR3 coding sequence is TGTGCCAGCAGCGGGGGACAGGGGTATAATTCACCCCTCCACTTT.

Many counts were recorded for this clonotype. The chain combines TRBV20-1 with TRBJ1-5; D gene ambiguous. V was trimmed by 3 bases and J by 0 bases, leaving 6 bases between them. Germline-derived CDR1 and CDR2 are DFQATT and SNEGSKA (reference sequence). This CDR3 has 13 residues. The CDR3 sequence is CSARADSNQPQHF. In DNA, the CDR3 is TGCAGTGCTAGGGCGGATAGCAATCAGCCCCAGCATTTT.

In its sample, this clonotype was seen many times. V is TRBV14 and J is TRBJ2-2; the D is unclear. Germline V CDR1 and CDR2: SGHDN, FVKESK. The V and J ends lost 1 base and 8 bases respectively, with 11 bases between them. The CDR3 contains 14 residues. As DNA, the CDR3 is TGTGCCAGCAGCCAAGTTCGGCCGCCGGGGGAGCTGTTTTTT. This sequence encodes CASSQVRPPGELFF. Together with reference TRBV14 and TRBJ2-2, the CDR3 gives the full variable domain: EAGVTQFPSHSVIEKGQTVTLRCDPISGHDNLYWYRRVMGKEIKFLLHFVKESKQDESGMPNNRFLAERTGGTYSTLKVQPAELEDSGVYFCASSQVRPPGELFFGEGSRLTVL.

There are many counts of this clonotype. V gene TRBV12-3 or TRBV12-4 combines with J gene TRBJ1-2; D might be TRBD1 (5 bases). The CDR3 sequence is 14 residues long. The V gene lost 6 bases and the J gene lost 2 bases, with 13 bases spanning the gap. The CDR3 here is CASRPWGSNYGYTF. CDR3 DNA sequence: TGTGCCAGCAGACCTTGGGGGAGCAACTATGGCTACACCTTC.

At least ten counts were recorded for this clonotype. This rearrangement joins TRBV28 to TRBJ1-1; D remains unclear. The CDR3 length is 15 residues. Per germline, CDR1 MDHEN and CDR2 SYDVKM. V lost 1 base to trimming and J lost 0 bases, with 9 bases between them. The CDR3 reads CASSLSDTLNTEAFF. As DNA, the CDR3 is TGTGCCAGCAGTTTATCAGACACCCTGAACACTGAAGCTTTCTTT.

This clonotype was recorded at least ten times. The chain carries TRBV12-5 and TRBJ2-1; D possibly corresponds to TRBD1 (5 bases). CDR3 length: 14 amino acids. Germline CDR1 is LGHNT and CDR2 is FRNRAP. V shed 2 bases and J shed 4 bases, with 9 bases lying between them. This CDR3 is CASGLSSGYNEQFF. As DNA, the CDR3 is TGTGCTAGTGGTTTGTCATCAGGGTACAATGAGCAGTTCTTC.

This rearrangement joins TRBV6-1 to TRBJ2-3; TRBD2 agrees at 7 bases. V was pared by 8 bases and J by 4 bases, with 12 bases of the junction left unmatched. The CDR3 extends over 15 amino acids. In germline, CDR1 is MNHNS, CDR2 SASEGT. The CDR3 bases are TGTGCCAGCGCACCGTCGGGAGGTGGGGCAGATACGCAGTATTTT. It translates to CASAPSGGGADTQYF.

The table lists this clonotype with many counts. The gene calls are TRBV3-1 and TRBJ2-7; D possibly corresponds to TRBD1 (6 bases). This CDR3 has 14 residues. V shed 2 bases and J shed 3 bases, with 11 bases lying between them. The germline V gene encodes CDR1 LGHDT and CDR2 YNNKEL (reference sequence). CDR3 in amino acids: CASSQWGTNYEQYF. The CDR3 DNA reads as TGTGCCAGCAGCCAATGGGGGACAAACTACGAGCAGTACTTC.

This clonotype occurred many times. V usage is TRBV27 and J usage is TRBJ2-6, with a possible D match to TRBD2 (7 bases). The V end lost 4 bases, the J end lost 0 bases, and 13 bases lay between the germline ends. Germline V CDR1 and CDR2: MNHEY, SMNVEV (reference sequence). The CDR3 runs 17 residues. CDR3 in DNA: TGTGCCAGCAGTTCGACACGGGGGGCCTCTGGGGCCAACGTCCTGACTTTC. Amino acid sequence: CASSSTRGASGANVLTF.